This is a list of T cell receptor beta chains from one sample in a study of blood T cell repertoires in COVID-19. Sequencing used immunoSEQ multiplex PCR; TCRdb keeps in-frame clones, though not all of them. Among about 26,000 clones, around 90% were seen once, and the ten largest hold around 7.6%. The sample consisted of peripheral blood. The receptors stem from a human donor in a cohort sampled during active COVID-19. Both conserved end residues are part of each CDR3. D genes are given only for firm matches. The size field is filled for only some rows; it gives once, few, many or a size class.

v_gene	j_gene	abundance	d_gene	CDR3nt	CDR3aa
TRBV5-4	TRBJ2-3	.	TRBD2	TGTGCCAGCAGCTCGGGACTAGCGGGGGCAGATACGCAGTATTTT	CASSSGLAGADTQYF
TRBV3-1/TRBV3-2	TRBJ1-2	.	TRBD1	TGTGCCAGCAGCCAAGATTTGGGACAGGGGCCTAGCTATGGCTACACCTTC	CASSQDLGQGPSYGYTF
TRBV4-1	TRBJ2-1	.	TRBD1	TGCGCCAGCAGCCAGGGAGACAGGGGACAAGACAATGAGCAGTTCTTC	CASSQGDRGQDNEQFF
TRBV5-1	TRBJ1-1	.	.	TGCGCCAGCAGGGATTCGACAGGTCCCGGGATGAACACTGAAGCTTTCTTT	CASRDSTGPGMNTEAFF
TRBV19	TRBJ2-7	.	.	TGTGCCAGTAGTACTGCAGGGTGGGACGAGCAGTACTTC	CASSTAGWDEQYF
TRBV21-1	TRBJ2-3	.	.	TGTGCCAGCAGCAATCGGGGGGAAAGGGCAGATACGCAGTATTTT	CASSNRGERADTQYF
TRBV10-3	TRBJ2-7	.	.	TGTGCCATCAGTGAGGAGGGCTACGAGCAGTACTTC	CAISEEGYEQYF
TRBV5-1	TRBJ2-1	.	TRBD2	TGCGCCAGCAGCCCGACTGCGGGAGGGGATGAGCAGTTCTTC	CASSPTAGGDEQFF
TRBV2	TRBJ2-3	.	TRBD1	TGTGCCAGCAGTGAAGCTCGGACAGGCTCCACAGATACGCAGTATTTT	CASSEARTGSTDTQYF
TRBV6-1	TRBJ1-4	.	.	TGTGCCAGCAGTGAGACAGACAGTGCCGAAAAACTGTTTTTT	CASSETDSAEKLFF
TRBV18	TRBJ1-6	once	TRBD1	TGTGCCAGCTCTCAGGACAGGACCTCACCCCTCCACTTT	CASSQDRTSPLHF
TRBV29-1	TRBJ2-5	.	TRBD1	TGCAGCGTCCAGGGGGTAGAGACCCAGTACTTC	CSVQGVETQYF
TRBV5-6	TRBJ1-5	.	TRBD1	TGTGCCAGCAGCTTGTCTTACGGGACAGGGGCTAGCAATCAGCCCCAGCATTTT	CASSLSYGTGASNQPQHF
TRBV18	TRBJ1-5	.	TRBD1	TGTGCCAGCTCACCCGGACAGGGATGGAATCAGCCCCAGCATTTT	CASSPGQGWNQPQHF
TRBV4-3	TRBJ1-1	.	.	TGCGCCAGCAGCCAGGATATTTCAGGGGTTACTGAAGCTTTCTTT	CASSQDISGVTEAFF
TRBV27	TRBJ2-3	.	.	TGTGCCAGCAGGGCACTAACTATCGGCCTCGGTACGCAGTATTTT	CASRALTIGLGTQYF
TRBV7-2	TRBJ2-5	.	TRBD1	TGTGCCAGCAGCCTGGGACAGGTCAAACAAGAGACCCAGTACTTC	CASSLGQVKQETQYF